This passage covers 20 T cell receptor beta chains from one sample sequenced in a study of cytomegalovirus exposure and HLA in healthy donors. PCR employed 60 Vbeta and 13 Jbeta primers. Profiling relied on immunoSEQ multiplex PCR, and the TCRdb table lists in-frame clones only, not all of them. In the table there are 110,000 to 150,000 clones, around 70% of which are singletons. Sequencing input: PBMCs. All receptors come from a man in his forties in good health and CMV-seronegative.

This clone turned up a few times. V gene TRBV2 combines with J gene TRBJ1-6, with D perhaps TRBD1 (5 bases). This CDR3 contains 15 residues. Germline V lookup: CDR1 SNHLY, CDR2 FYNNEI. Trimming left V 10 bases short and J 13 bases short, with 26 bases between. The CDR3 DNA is TGTGCCACGATAGCGGGGCCGAATCTACTCTTGCCCCTCCACTTT. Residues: CATIAGPNLLLPLHF.

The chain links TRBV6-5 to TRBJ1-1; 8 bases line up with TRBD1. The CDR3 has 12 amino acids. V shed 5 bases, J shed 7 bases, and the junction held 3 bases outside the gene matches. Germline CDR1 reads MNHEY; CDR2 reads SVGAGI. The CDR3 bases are TGTGCCAGCAGTCGGACAGGGAGTGAAGCTTTCTTT. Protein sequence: CASSRTGSEAFF.

The CDR3 sequence: CASSRGGGAGNEQYF. CDR3 DNA: TGTGCCAGCAGCCGAGGGGGGGGCGCGGGGAACGAGCAGTACTTC. This chain joins TRBV5-5 and TRBJ2-7, with D possibly matching TRBD2 (7 bases). Germline V gene lookup returns CDR1 SGHKS and CDR2 YYEKEE (reference sequence). Between the trimmed V and J ends, which lost 4 bases and 5 bases, there was a span of 19 bases. The CDR3 sequence is 15 residues long.

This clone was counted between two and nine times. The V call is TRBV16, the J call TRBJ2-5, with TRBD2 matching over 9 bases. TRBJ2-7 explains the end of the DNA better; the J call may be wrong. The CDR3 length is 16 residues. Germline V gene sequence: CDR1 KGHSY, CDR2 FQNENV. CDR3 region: CASSHHPGLATYEQYF. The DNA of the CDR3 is TGTGCCAGCAGCCATCACCCGGGACTAGCAACCTACGAGCAGTACTTC.

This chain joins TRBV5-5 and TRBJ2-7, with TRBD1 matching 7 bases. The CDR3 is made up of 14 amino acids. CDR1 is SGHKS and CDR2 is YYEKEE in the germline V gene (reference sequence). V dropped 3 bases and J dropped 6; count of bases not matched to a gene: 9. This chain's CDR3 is CASSYDRVRSEQYF. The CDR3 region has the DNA TGTGCCAGCAGCTATGACAGGGTTCGTAGCGAGCAGTACTTC. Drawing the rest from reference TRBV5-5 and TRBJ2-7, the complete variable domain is DAGVTQSPTHLIKTRGQQVTLRCSPISGHKSVSWYQQVLGQGPQFIFQYYEKEERGRGNFPDRFSARQFPNYSSELNVNALLLGDSALYLCASSYDRVRSEQYFGPGTRLTVT.

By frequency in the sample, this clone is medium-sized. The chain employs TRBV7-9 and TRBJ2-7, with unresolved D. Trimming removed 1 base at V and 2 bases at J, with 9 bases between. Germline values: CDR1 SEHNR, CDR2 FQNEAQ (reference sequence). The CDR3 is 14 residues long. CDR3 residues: CASSLGSTTYEQYF. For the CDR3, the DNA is TGTGCCAGCAGCTTAGGCTCAACAACCTACGAGCAGTACTTC.

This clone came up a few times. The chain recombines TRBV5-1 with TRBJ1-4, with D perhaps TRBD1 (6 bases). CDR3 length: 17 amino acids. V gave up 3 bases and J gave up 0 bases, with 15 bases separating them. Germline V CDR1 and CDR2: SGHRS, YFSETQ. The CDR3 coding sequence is TGCGCCAGCAGCTGGGACAATATTTCCTCAACTAATGAAAAACTGTTTTTT. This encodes CASSWDNISSTNEKLFF.

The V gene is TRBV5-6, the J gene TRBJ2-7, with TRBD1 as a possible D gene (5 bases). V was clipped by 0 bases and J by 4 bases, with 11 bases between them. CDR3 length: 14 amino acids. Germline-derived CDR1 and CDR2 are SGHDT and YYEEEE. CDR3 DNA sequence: TGTGCCAGCAGCTTGGGGTCAGGGATGTACGAGCAGTACTTC. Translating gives CASSLGSGMYEQYF. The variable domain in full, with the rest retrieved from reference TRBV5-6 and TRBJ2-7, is DAGVTQSPTHLIKTRGQQVTLRCSPKSGHDTVSWYQQALGQGPQFIFQYYEEEERQRGNFPDRFSGHQFPNYSSELNVNALLLGDSALYLCASSLGSGMYEQYFGPGTRLTVT.

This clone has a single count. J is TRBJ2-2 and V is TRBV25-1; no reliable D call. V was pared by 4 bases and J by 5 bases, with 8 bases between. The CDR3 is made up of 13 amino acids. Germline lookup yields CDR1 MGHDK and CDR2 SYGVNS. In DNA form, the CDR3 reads TGTGCCAGCAGTGCCCCCTTAACCGGGGAGCTGTTTTTT. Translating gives CASSAPLTGELFF.

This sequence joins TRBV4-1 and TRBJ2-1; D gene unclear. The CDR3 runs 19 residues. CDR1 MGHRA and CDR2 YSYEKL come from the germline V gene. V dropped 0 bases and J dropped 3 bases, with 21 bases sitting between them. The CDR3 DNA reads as TGCGCCAGCAGCCAAGAGGCAAGCTTTAGCCAGCCCCGCTACAATGAGCAGTTCTTC. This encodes CASSQEASFSQPRYNEQFF.

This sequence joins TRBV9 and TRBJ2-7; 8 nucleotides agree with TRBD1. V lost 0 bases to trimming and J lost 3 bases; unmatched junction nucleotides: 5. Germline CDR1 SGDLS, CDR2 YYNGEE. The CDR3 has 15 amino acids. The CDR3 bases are TGTGCCAGCAGCGTAGATGCAGGGGGCTTCTACGAGCAGTACTTC. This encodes CASSVDAGGFYEQYF.

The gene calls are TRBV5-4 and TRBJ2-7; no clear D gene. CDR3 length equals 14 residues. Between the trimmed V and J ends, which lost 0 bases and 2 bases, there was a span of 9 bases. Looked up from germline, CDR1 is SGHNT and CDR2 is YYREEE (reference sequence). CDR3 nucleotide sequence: TGTGCCAGCAGCTTGGGGCAACACCCCTACGAGCAGTACTTC. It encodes CASSLGQHPYEQYF.

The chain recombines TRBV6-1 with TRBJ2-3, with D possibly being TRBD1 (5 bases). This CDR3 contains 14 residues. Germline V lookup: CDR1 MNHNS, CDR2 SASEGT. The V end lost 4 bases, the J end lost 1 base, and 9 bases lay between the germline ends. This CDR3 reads CASSGRVGTDTQYF. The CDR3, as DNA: TGTGCCAGCAGTGGCAGGGTCGGCACAGATACGCAGTATTTT.

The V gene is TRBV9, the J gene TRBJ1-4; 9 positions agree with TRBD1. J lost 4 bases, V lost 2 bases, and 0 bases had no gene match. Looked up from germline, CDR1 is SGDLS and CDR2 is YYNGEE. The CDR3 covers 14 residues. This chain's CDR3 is CASSVDRGNEKLFF. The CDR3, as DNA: TGTGCCAGCAGCGTGGACAGGGGTAATGAAAAACTGTTTTTT.

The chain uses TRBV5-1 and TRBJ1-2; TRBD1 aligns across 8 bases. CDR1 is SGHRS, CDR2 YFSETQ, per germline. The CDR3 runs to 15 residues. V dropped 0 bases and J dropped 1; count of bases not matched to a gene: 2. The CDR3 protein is CASSLETGGNYGYTF. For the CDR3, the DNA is TGCGCCAGCAGCTTGGAAACAGGGGGTAACTATGGCTACACCTTC.

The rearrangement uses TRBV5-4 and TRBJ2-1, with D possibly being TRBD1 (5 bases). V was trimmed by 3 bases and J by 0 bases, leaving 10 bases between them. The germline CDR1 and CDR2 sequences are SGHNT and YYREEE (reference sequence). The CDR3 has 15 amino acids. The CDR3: CASSYDRSSYNEQFF. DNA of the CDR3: TGTGCCAGCAGCTACGACAGAAGCTCCTACAATGAGCAGTTCTTC.

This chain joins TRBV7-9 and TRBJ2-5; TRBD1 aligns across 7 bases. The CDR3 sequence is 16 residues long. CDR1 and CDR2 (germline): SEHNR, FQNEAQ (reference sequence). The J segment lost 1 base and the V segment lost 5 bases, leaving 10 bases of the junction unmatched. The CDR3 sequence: CASSPLGTDIQETQYF. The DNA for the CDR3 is TGTGCCAGCAGCCCTCTTGGGACAGACATCCAAGAGACCCAGTACTTC. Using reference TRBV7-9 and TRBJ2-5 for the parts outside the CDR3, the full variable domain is DTGVSQNPRHKITKRGQNVTFRCDPISEHNRLYWYRQTLGQGPEFLTYFQNEAQLEKSRLLSDRFSAERPKGSFSTLEIQRTEQGDSAMYLCASSPLGTDIQETQYFGPGTRLLVL.

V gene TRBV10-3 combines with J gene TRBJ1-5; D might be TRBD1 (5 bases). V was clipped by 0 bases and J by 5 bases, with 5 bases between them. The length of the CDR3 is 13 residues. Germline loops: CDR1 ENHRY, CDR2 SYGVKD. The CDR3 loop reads CAISESRDQPQHF. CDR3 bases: TGTGCCATCAGTGAGTCCAGGGATCAGCCCCAGCATTTT.

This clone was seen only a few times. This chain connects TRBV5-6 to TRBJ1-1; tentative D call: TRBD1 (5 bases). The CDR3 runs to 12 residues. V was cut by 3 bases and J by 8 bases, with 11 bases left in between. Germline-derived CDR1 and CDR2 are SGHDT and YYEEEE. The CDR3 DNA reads TGTGCCAGCAGCTCCCTGACAGACGAAGCTTTCTTT. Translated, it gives CASSSLTDEAFF.

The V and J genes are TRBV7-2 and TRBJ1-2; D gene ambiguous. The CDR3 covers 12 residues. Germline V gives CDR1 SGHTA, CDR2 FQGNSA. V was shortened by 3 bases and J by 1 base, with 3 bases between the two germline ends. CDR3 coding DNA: TGTGCCAGCAGCTTTAATAACTATGGCTACACCTTC. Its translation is CASSFNNYGYTF.